This is a list of T cell receptor beta chains from one sample in a study of T cells after yellow fever vaccination. TCRdb re-derived calls from the 5' RACE reads in MiXCR, one entry per CDR3 protein. Among hundreds of thousands of distinct CDR3 sequences listed, roughly 14% were seen once. Specimen: PBMCs, collected on the day of the yellow fever booster vaccination. These receptors came from a young man who received the YFV17D yellow fever vaccine. The CDR3 runs from the conserved cysteine through the conserved F or W. The D gene is left open where the match is weak. A clone size is listed for some rows: how often the clone was seen (once, few, many), or a class if it is expanded.

j_gene: TRBJ2-7
d_gene: -
v_gene: TRBV4-2
abundance: -
CDR3nt: TGTGCCAGCAGCCAACGCAGGGGAATGGGCGAGCAGTACTTC
CDR3aa: CASSQRRGMGEQYF

j_gene: TRBJ1-6
d_gene: -
v_gene: TRBV5-1
abundance: few
CDR3nt: TGCGCCAGCTACAGTGGCGGCCCAAATTCACCCCTCCACTTT
CDR3aa: CASYSGGPNSPLHF

j_gene: TRBJ1-1
d_gene: -
v_gene: TRBV7-2
abundance: few
CDR3nt: TGTGCCAGCAGCTTAGCGGCGGTCTGGGCAAAGGGGGACACTGAAGCTTTCTTT
CDR3aa: CASSLAAVWAKGDTEAFF

j_gene: TRBJ2-7
d_gene: -
v_gene: TRBV20-1
abundance: few
CDR3nt: TGCAGTGTGGAGAGGGGAACCTACGAGCAGTACTTC
CDR3aa: CSVERGTYEQYF

j_gene: TRBJ2-1
d_gene: -
v_gene: TRBV28
abundance: -
CDR3nt: TGTGCCAGCCCGGACGGACAGAGCTCCTACAATGAGCAGTTCTTC
CDR3aa: CASPDGQSSYNEQFF

j_gene: TRBJ1-1
d_gene: TRBD1
v_gene: TRBV20-1
abundance: few
CDR3nt: TGCAGTGCTAAGAGGACAGGGTCTTTTTTCGCTGAAGCTTTCTTT
CDR3aa: CSAKRTGSFFAEAFF

j_gene: TRBJ2-2
d_gene: -
v_gene: TRBV5-1
abundance: -
CDR3nt: TGCGCCAGCAGCTTTGAAGGGCCCACCGGGGAGCTGTTTTTT
CDR3aa: CASSFEGPTGELFF

j_gene: TRBJ2-7
d_gene: -
v_gene: TRBV4-2
abundance: few
CDR3nt: TGTGCCAGCAGCCAAGATCAGGGCTACGAACAGTACTTC
CDR3aa: CASSQDQGYEQYF

j_gene: TRBJ2-1
d_gene: -
v_gene: TRBV10-2
abundance: few
CDR3nt: TGCGCCAGCAGTGAGTCGGCTAGCTACTACAATGAGCAGTTCTTC
CDR3aa: CASSESASYYNEQFF

j_gene: TRBJ2-5
d_gene: TRBD2
v_gene: TRBV5-1
abundance: -
CDR3nt: TGCGCCAGCAGCTTGACTAGCGGGCGTCCTGGGACCCAGTACTTC
CDR3aa: CASSLTSGRPGTQYF

j_gene: TRBJ2-7
d_gene: TRBD2
v_gene: TRBV7-2
abundance: -
CDR3nt: TGTGCCAGCAGCTTATGGACTAGCGGGTACTACGAGCAGTACTTC
CDR3aa: CASSLWTSGYYEQYF

j_gene: TRBJ2-1
d_gene: TRBD2
v_gene: TRBV10-3
abundance: -
CDR3nt: TGTGCCATCAGTCCACGACTAGCGGGAGTGTACAATGAGCAGTTCTTC
CDR3aa: CAISPRLAGVYNEQFF